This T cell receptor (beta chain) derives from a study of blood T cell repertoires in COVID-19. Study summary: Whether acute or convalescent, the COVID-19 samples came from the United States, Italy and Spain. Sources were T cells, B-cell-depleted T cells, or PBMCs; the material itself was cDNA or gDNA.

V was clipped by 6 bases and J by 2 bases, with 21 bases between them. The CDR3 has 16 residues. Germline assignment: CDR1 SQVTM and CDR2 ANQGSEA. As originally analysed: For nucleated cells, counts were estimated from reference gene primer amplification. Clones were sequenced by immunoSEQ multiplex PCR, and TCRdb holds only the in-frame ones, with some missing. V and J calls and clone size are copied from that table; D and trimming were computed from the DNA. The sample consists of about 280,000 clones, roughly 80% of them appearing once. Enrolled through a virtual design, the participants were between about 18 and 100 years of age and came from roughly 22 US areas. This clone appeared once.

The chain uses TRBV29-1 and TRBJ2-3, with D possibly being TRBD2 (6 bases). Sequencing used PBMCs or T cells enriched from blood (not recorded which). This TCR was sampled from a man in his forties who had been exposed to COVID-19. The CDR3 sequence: CSVSNGAGLNTDTQYF. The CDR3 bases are TGCAGCGTCTCCAATGGGGCGGGACTCAACACAGATACGCAGTATTTT.